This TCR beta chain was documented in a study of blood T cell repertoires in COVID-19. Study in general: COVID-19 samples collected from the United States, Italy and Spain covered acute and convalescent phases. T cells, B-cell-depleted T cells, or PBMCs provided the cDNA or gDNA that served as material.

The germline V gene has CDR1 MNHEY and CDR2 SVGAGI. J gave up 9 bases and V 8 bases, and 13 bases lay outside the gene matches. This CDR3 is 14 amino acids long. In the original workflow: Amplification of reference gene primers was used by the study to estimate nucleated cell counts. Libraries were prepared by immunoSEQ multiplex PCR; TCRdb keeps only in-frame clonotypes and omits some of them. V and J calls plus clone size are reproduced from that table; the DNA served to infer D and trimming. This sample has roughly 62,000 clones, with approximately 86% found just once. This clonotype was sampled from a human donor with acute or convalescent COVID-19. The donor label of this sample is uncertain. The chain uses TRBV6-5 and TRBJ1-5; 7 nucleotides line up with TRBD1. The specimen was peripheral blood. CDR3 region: CASLITGAYGPQHF. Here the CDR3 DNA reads TGTGCCAGCCTTATCACAGGGGCCTATGGGCCCCAGCATTTT.